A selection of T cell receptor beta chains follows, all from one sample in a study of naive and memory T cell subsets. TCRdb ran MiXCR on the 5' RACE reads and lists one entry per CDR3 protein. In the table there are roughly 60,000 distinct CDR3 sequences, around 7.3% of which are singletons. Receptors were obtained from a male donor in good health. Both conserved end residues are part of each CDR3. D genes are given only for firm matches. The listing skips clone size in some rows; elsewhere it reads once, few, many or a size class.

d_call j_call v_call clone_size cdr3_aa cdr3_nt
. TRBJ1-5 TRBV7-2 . CAIQDRTQPQHF TGTGCCATCCAGGACAGAACTCAGCCCCAGCATTTT
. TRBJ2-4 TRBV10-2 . CASMGAGKNIQYF TGCGCCAGCATGGGGGCGGGAAAAAACATTCAGTACTTC
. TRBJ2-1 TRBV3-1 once CASRRTKSGRISYNEQFF TGTGCCAGCAGGAGAACAAAAAGCGGACGAATCTCCTACAATGAGCAGTTCTTC
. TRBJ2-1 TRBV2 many CASSLGGAGYNEQFF TGTGCCAGCAGTCTAGGGGGGGCGGGCTACAATGAGCAGTTCTTC
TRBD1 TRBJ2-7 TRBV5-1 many CASSWERTGTGGDEQYF TGCGCCAGCAGCTGGGAAAGAACCGGGACAGGGGGCGACGAGCAGTACTTC
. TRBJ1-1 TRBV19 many CATAGPRGIDEAFF TGTGCCACTGCGGGTCCAAGGGGGATAGACGAAGCTTTCTTT
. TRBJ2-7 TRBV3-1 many CASSQDASGYEQYF TGTGCCAGCAGCCAAGACGCATCGGGTTACGAGCAGTACTTC
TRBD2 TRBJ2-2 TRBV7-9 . CASSHSGRARDGELFF TGTGCCAGCAGCCATAGCGGGAGGGCCCGCGACGGGGAGCTGTTTTTT
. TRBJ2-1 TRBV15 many CATSTDDRQGNEQFF TGTGCCACCAGCACGGACGACCGGCAGGGTAATGAGCAGTTCTTC
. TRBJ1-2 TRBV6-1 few CASTRLYYGYTF TGTGCCAGCACTCGACTGTACTATGGCTACACCTTC
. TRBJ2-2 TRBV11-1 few CASSAPVHTGELFF TGTGCCAGCAGCGCTCCAGTGCACACCGGGGAGCTGTTTTTT